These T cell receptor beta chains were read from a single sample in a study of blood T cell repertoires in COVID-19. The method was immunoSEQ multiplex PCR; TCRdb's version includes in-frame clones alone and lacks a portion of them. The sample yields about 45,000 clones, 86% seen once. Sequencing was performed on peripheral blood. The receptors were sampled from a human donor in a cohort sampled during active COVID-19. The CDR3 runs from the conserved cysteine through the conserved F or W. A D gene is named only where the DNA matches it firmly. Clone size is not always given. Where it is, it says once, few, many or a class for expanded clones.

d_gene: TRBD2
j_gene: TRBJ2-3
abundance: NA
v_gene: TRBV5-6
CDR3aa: CASSSGVRGGPTDTQYF
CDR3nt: TGTGCCAGCAGCTCGGGGGTACGGGGGGGCCCCACAGATACGCAGTATTTT

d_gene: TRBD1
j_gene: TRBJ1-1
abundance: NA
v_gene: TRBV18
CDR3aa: CASSPPGLDRGGPTEAFF
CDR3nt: TGTGCCAGCTCACCACCTGGATTAGACAGGGGAGGGCCGACTGAAGCTTTCTTT

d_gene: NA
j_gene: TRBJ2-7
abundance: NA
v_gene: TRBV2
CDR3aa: CASSPSSQKYYEQYF
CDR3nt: TGTGCCAGCAGCCCGTCCAGTCAGAAATACTACGAGCAGTACTTC

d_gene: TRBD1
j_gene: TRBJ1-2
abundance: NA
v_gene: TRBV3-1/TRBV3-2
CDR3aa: CASSQGTGGYGYTF
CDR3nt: TGTGCCAGCAGCCAAGGGACAGGGGGCTATGGCTACACCTTC

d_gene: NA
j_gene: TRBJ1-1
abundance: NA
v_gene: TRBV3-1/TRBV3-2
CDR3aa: CASSSYAPGDTEAFF
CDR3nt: TGTGCCAGCAGCTCCTACGCTCCGGGTGACACTGAAGCTTTCTTT

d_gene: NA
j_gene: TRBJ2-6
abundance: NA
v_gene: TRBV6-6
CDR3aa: CASGRSYSGANVLTF
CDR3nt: TGTGCCAGCGGAAGGAGTTACTCTGGGGCCAACGTCCTGACTTTC

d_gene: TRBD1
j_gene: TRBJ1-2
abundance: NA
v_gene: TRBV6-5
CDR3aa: CASSPTGADGYTF
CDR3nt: TGTGCCAGCAGTCCGACAGGGGCGGATGGCTACACCTTC

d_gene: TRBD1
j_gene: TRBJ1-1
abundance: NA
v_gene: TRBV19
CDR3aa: CASSIGTGGVNTEAFF
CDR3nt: TGTGCCAGTAGTATAGGTACAGGGGGGGTCAACACTGAAGCTTTCTTT

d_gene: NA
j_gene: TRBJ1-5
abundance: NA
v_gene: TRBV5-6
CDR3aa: CASSLGLGAGQPQHF
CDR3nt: TGTGCCAGCAGCTTGGGACTGGGAGCAGGTCAGCCCCAGCATTTT

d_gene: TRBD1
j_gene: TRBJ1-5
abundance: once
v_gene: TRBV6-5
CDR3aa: CASSSGGAGQPQHF
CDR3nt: TGTGCCAGCAGTTCAGGGGGCGCCGGTCAGCCCCAGCATTTT

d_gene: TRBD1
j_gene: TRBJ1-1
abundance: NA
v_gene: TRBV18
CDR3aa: CASSPQGANEAFF
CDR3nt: TGTGCCAGCTCACCCCAGGGGGCGAATGAAGCTTTCTTT

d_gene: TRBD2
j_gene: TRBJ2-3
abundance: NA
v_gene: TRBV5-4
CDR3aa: CASSIRLAGGPGTDTQYF
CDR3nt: TGTGCCAGCAGCATTCGACTAGCGGGGGGGCCGGGCACAGATACGCAGTATTTT

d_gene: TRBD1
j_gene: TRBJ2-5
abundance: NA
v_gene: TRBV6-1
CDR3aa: CASSERQGRETQYF
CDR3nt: TGTGCCAGCAGTGAAAGACAGGGAAGGGAGACCCAGTACTTC

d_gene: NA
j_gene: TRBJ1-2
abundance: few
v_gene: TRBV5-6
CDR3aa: CASSLRGYGYTF
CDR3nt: TGTGCCAGCAGCTTGCGGGGGTATGGCTACACCTTC

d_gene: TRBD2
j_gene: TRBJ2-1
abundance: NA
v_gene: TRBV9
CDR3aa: CASSFRLAGGPSEQFF
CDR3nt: TGTGCCAGCAGCTTCCGACTAGCGGGGGGGCCGTCCGAGCAGTTCTTC

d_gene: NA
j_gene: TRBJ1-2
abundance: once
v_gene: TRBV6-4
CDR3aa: CASSGDTQHYGYTF
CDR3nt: TGTGCCAGCAGTGGGGACACACAACATTATGGCTACACCTTC

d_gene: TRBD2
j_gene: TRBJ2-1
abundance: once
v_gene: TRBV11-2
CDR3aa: CASSLGLAANEQFF
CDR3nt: TGTGCCAGCAGCTTAGGACTAGCCGCCAATGAGCAGTTCTTC

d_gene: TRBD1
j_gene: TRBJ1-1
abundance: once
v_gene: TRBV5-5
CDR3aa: CASSPGQGSSNTEAFF
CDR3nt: TGTGCCAGCAGCCCGGGACAGGGTTCTTCGAACACTGAAGCTTTCTTT

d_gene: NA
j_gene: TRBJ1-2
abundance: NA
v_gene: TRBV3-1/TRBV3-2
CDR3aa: CASRKEGEWGGYTF
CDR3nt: TGTGCCAGCAGAAAGGAGGGCGAGTGGGGGGGCTACACCTTC

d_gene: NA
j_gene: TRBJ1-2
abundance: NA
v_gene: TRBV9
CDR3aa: CASSVVEGLQVYGYTF
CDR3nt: TGTGCCAGCAGCGTAGTGGAGGGGCTACAGGTCTATGGCTACACCTTC

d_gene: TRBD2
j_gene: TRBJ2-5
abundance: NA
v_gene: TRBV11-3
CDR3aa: CASSPSGAPQETQYF
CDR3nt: TGTGCCAGCAGTCCTAGCGGGGCTCCCCAAGAGACCCAGTACTTC

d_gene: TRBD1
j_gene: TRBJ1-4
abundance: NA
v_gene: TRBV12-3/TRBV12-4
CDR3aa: CASSFDRGGKLFF
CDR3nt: TGTGCCAGCAGTTTTGACAGGGGGGGAAAACTGTTTTTT

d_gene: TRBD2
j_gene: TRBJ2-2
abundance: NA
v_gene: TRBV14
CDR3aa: CASSRPGLAGITGELFF
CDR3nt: TGTGCCAGCAGCCGACCGGGACTAGCGGGGATCACCGGGGAGCTGTTTTTT

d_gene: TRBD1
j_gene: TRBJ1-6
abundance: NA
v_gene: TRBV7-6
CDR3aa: CASSLRPTSNRDRGNSPLHF
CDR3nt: TGTGCCAGCAGCCTAAGGCCGACTTCGAACCGGGACAGGGGGAACTCACCCCTCCACTTT

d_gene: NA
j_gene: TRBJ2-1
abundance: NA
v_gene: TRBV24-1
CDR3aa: CATSDPRRGPNNEQFF
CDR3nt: TGTGCCACCAGTGACCCCCGGAGGGGGCCCAACAATGAGCAGTTCTTC

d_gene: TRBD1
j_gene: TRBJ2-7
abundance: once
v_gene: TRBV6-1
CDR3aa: CASSEWTGYEQYF
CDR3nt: TGTGCCAGCAGTGAATGGACAGGGTACGAGCAGTACTTC